Listed below are T cell receptor beta chains from one sample, sequenced in a study of shared clonotypes between healthy human individuals. Libraries were prepared by immunoSEQ multiplex PCR; TCRdb keeps only in-frame clonotypes and omits some of them. The data show about 2.4 million clones, just over 90% seen once. Sequenced: naive CD4+ T cells sorted from blood. These receptors were collected from a man aged 18 to 29 in good health. Each CDR3 is given with its conserved first and last residue. A D gene is named only where the DNA matches it firmly. Size is omitted from some rows. Given values are once, few, many or a class for expanded clones.

abundance	j_gene	v_gene	d_gene	CDR3nt	CDR3aa
.	TRBJ1-5	TRBV6-5	.	TGTGCCAGCAGTTCTCCAAATCAGCCCCAGCATTTT	CASSSPNQPQHF
.	TRBJ2-2	TRBV18	.	TGTGCCAGCTCACCACCTGCAGGGGAGAACACCGGGGAGCTGTTTTTT	CASSPPAGENTGELFF
.	TRBJ2-3	TRBV11-2	.	TGTGCCAGCAGCGCGACAACATCTCCGGGCACGTATTTT	CASSATTSPGTYF
.	TRBJ2-7	TRBV15	TRBD1	TGTGCCACCAGCAGAGTTCCAGGGACAGGATACGAGCAGTACTTC	CATSRVPGTGYEQYF
.	TRBJ2-5	TRBV5-8	TRBD2	TGTGCCAGCAGCTTGGGAGGGACTAAAGTGGAGACCCAGTACTTC	CASSLGGTKVETQYF
.	TRBJ2-7	TRBV11-2	.	TGTGCCAGCAGCTTCCTTGACAGGACTTCCTACGAGCAGTACTTC	CASSFLDRTSYEQYF
.	TRBJ1-2	TRBV4-3	.	TGCGCCAGCAGCCAAGATCCCACCAACTATGGCTACACCTTC	CASSQDPTNYGYTF
.	TRBJ1-2	TRBV2	.	TGTGCCAGCAGCGAAGGATCCTATGGCTACACCTTC	CASSEGSYGYTF
.	TRBJ1-5	TRBV11-2	TRBD1	TGTGCCAGCAGCCTGACAGGGGTTCAGCCCCAGCATTTT	CASSLTGVQPQHF
.	TRBJ2-7	TRBV7-6	.	TGTGCCAGCAGCTCGAGGGCAGGCTACGAGCAGTACTTC	CASSSRAGYEQYF
.	TRBJ2-1	TRBV6-1	.	TGTGCCAGCAGTGAATATGGGATAACTTCCTACAATGAGCAGTTCTTC	CASSEYGITSYNEQFF
.	TRBJ2-7	TRBV5-6	TRBD1	TGTGCCAGCAGCTTAGGGGGACAGGGGGCTTACGAGCAGTACTTC	CASSLGGQGAYEQYF
.	TRBJ2-7	TRBV14	TRBD2	TGTGCCAGCAGAAGGACTAGCGGGGCCGTAGAGCAGTACTTC	CASRRTSGAVEQYF
.	TRBJ2-7	TRBV4-1	.	TGCGCCAGCAGCCACTCGGACAGCCTCTACGAGCAGTACTTC	CASSHSDSLYEQYF
.	TRBJ1-3	TRBV10-3	.	TGTGCCATCAGTGAGTCAACGGGGGCCAGGAACACCATATATTTT	CAISESTGARNTIYF
.	TRBJ1-4	TRBV4-3	.	TGCGCCAGCAGCCAAGATAACCGGGGGGAAAAACTGTTTTTT	CASSQDNRGEKLFF
.	TRBJ1-2	TRBV6-5	TRBD1	TGTGCCAGCAAGGGAGCCGGGACAGGGGAGTATGGCTACACCTTC	CASKGAGTGEYGYTF
.	TRBJ1-5	TRBV6-6	.	TGTGCCAGCAGTCCCCCCGGGCAGGGCAATCAGCCCCAGCATTTT	CASSPPGQGNQPQHF
.	TRBJ2-3	TRBV10-1	.	TGCGCCAGCAGTGACACGGGGGGCTCCACAGATACGCAGTATTTT	CASSDTGGSTDTQYF
.	TRBJ2-1	TRBV18	TRBD2	TGTGCCAGCTCACCTTCTGAGACTAGCGGATACAATGAGCAGTTCTTC	CASSPSETSGYNEQFF
.	TRBJ1-2	TRBV6-6	.	TGTGCCAGCAGTCGGGCTGGACAGAACTATGGCTACACCTTC	CASSRAGQNYGYTF
.	TRBJ1-1	TRBV6-6	.	TGTGCCAGCAGCCCGGGACCATACCGGAGAGGGTCTGAAGCTTTCTTT	CASSPGPYRRGSEAFF
.	TRBJ2-4	TRBV7-9	TRBD1	TGTGCCAGCAGCTTCTGGACAGGGGGCTTAAACATTCAGTACTTC	CASSFWTGGLNIQYF
.	TRBJ1-5	TRBV5-1	.	TGCGCCAGCAGCTTGGTTCGCAGTCCGGAAAATCAGCCCCAGCATTTT	CASSLVRSPENQPQHF
.	TRBJ2-3	TRBV19	TRBD1	TGTGCCAGTAGTTCTTGGGACAGGCTCACAGATACGCAGTATTTT	CASSSWDRLTDTQYF
.	TRBJ2-7	TRBV11-2	.	TGTGCCAGCAGCCTCCCTTCCGTTGCGGGGATATACGAGCAGTACTTC	CASSLPSVAGIYEQYF
.	TRBJ2-7	TRBV5-8	TRBD1	TGTGCCAGCAGCTTTCTACAGGGGGGCTACGAGCAGTACTTC	CASSFLQGGYEQYF
.	TRBJ2-5	TRBV15	.	TGTGCCACCAGCAGAGAGCTAGAAAAGAAGGAGACCCAGTACTTC	CATSRELEKKETQYF
.	TRBJ2-5	TRBV5-4	.	TGTGCCAGCAGCTTGGCGGGGATCCAAGAGACCCAGTACTTC	CASSLAGIQETQYF
.	TRBJ1-6	TRBV5-1	TRBD1	TGCGCCAGCAGCTCCGGGACAGGGTCTGGCTATAATTCACCCCTCCACTTT	CASSSGTGSGYNSPLHF
.	TRBJ2-3	TRBV6-1	.	TGTGCCAGCAGTGAATCCACAGATACGCAGTATTTT	CASSESTDTQYF
.	TRBJ1-1	TRBV6-5	TRBD1	TGTGCCAGCAGTTACTCACAGGGGGAAGACACTGAAGCTTTCTTT	CASSYSQGEDTEAFF
.	TRBJ1-5	TRBV5-6	.	TGTGCCAGCAGCTTTACACCTGGGAATCAGCCCCAGCATTTT	CASSFTPGNQPQHF
.	TRBJ1-4	TRBV19	TRBD1	TGTGCCAGTATGGGCGCTCAGGGGGACGGAAAACTGTTTTTT	CASMGAQGDGKLFF
.	TRBJ2-7	TRBV11-2	.	TGTGCCAGCAGCCCAGCATACTACGAGCAGTACTTC	CASSPAYYEQYF
.	TRBJ2-7	TRBV7-6	TRBD2	TGTGCCAGCAGCTTAGGCGGGAGCATGTCCTACGAGCAGTACTTC	CASSLGGSMSYEQYF
.	TRBJ2-3	TRBV5-4	TRBD2	TGTGCCAGCAGCCTGGCGGCTAGCGGTGGGGGAGATACGCAGTATTTT	CASSLAASGGGDTQYF
.	TRBJ1-5	TRBV2	TRBD1	TGTGCCAGCAGTGAGCGGGACAGATACAATCAGCCCCAGCATTTT	CASSERDRYNQPQHF
.	TRBJ1-4	TRBV5-1	TRBD1	TGCGCCAGCAGCTGGGGAGAAGGGACAGGGGGTAATGAAAAACTGTTTTTT	CASSWGEGTGGNEKLFF
.	TRBJ2-1	TRBV28	.	TGTGCCGGCAACCTTGGCTATGAGCAGTTCTTC	CAGNLGYEQFF
.	TRBJ1-1	TRBV5-5	TRBD1	TGTGCCAGCAGCTTTAGTCAGGGGGCGAGCACTGAAGCTTTCTTT	CASSFSQGASTEAFF
.	TRBJ2-3	TRBV18	TRBD1	TGTGCCAGCCGCTCCGGACAGGGCCCAGATACGCAGTATTTT	CASRSGQGPDTQYF
.	TRBJ2-3	TRBV7-9	.	TGTGCCAGCAGCTTAGGCAGAAGCACAGATACGCAGTATTTT	CASSLGRSTDTQYF
.	TRBJ1-1	TRBV6-7	TRBD1	TGTGCCAGCAGTTATGGACCCCCCGCACCGACAGGGCGGACGAACACTGAAGCTTTCTTT	CASSYGPPAPTGRTNTEAFF
.	TRBJ1-4	TRBV18	TRBD1	TGTGCCAGCTCACCACCGAGACAGGGGTCTGAAAAACTGTTTTTT	CASSPPRQGSEKLFF
.	TRBJ2-7	TRBV7-2	.	TGTGCCAGCAGCCAAGACAGGTGGGCCTACGAGCAGTACTTC	CASSQDRWAYEQYF
.	TRBJ1-5	TRBV11-3	.	TGTGCCAGCCTCGATGGAAACCCGGACTTTTTTTATCAGCCCCAGCATTTT	CASLDGNPDFFYQPQHF
once	TRBJ1-3	TRBV18	.	TGTGCCAGCTCCCCCATCCAGGGTCTGAGCTCTGGAAACACCATATATTTT	CASSPIQGLSSGNTIYF
.	TRBJ2-5	TRBV2	TRBD2	TGTGCCAGCAGTGGGGACCATAGCGGGGAGCTTCGGGGGGAGACCCAGTACTTC	CASSGDHSGELRGETQYF
.	TRBJ2-1	TRBV6-1	TRBD2	TGTGCCAGCAGTTCCGGGACTAGCGGGGTCGATGAGCAGTTCTTC	CASSSGTSGVDEQFF
.	TRBJ1-1	TRBV30	.	TGTGCCTGGAGTGTATTGGGAGCGACTGAAGCTTTCTTT	CAWSVLGATEAFF
.	TRBJ1-1	TRBV28	.	TGTGCCAGCAGTTTACGGTGGAACACTGAAGCTTTCTTT	CASSLRWNTEAFF
.	TRBJ2-3	TRBV5-1	.	TGCGCCAGCAGCTTGGTCGGGAGAGACACAGATACGCAGTATTTT	CASSLVGRDTDTQYF
.	TRBJ2-7	TRBV6-6	.	TGTGCCAGCAGTAGACCTGCAGGTTACGAGCAGTACTTC	CASSRPAGYEQYF
.	TRBJ2-5	TRBV30	TRBD1	TGTGCCTGGAGTGCCGGGACAGTGCCACAAGAGACCCAGTACTTC	CAWSAGTVPQETQYF
.	TRBJ1-2	TRBV2	.	TGTGCCAGCACCGGAGGGGCCTCGACCCTCTATGGCTACACCTTC	CASTGGASTLYGYTF
.	TRBJ2-7	TRBV5-4	.	TGTGCCAGCAGCTTGAGGCCAGGTATCTACGAGCAGTACTTC	CASSLRPGIYEQYF
.	TRBJ2-5	TRBV2	.	TGTGCCAGCAGTGATATGGGGGGCTGGCAAGAGACCCAGTACTTC	CASSDMGGWQETQYF
.	TRBJ2-7	TRBV5-4	.	TGTGCCAGCAGGGCGTCGTTACCAAGGAGCTCCTACGAGCAGTACTTC	CASRASLPRSSYEQYF